This TCR beta chain stems from a study of neurological immune-mediated disorders. This clonotype has ten or more counts. Sorted libraries came from 950,000 to 1,000,000 CD4+ or CD8+ T cells. The CDR3 loop spans 14 amino acids. Trimming removed 1 base at V and 8 bases at J, with 16 bases between. Germline values: CDR1 SGHKS, CDR2 YYEKEE (reference sequence). With 10-nucleotide random UMIs included, cDNA was synthesized by 5'RACE. TCRdb re-called the 5' RACE reads with MiXCR, one entry per CDR3 protein. The table has about 38,000 distinct CDR3 sequences, approximately 5.1% seen once; the top ten hold about 10%.

The clonotype comes from a man aged 18 to 29 in good health. Sample: CD4+ T cells from blood. This chain links TRBV5-5 with TRBJ2-7; no definite D call. The CDR3 sequence is CASSLRFVSEKQYF. In nucleotides, the CDR3 is TGTGCCAGCAGCTTGAGGTTCGTATCGGAGAAGCAGTACTTC. Together with reference TRBV5-5 and TRBJ2-7, the CDR3 gives the full variable domain: DAGVTQSPTHLIKTRGQQVTLRCSPISGHKSVSWYQQVLGQGPQFIFQYYEKEERGRGNFPDRFSARQFPNYSSELNVNALLLGDSALYLCASSLRFVSEKQYFGPGTRLTVT.